This T cell receptor beta chain was captured by sequencing in a study of metastatic and nonmetastatic thyroid tumors. Study background: Comparative analysis of repertoires was undertaken across blood and tumor or nodule tissue obtained from malignant and benign thyroid patients.

There were no patients who had received any treatment before thyroid surgery. The CDR3 loop spans 17 amino acids. Looked up from germline, CDR1 is KGHDR and CDR2 is SFDVKD. Trimming took off 3 bases at V and 3 bases at J, with 14 bases between the two ends. Under the authors' procedure: The authors used CDR3 differences across clinicopathological groups to build a distant-metastasis classifier for papillary thyroid cancer. TCRdb reprocessed the PCR reads using MiXCR. For this entry, the V and J calls and clone size follow TCRdb and not the study's own pipeline. The table shows around 22,000 clones, with approximately 20% occurring only once. Findings of the study overall: Benign nodules reportedly had significantly lower TCR beta diversity than malignant thyroid tumors in blood and tumor.

This clone was seen many times. Its target is not known. V and J are TRBV24-1 and TRBJ2-6; perhaps TRBD2 as D (7 bases). Sequencing was done on a sample of blood. The clonotype comes from a female donor with papillary thyroid cancer or a benign thyroid nodule (not recorded which). Some clones in this sample may be carry-over from other donors' samples. CDR3 bases: TGTGCCACCAGTGATCCAAGGGGGGAGGGTGGGGCCAACGTCCTGACTTTC. This sequence encodes CATSDPRGEGGANVLTF.